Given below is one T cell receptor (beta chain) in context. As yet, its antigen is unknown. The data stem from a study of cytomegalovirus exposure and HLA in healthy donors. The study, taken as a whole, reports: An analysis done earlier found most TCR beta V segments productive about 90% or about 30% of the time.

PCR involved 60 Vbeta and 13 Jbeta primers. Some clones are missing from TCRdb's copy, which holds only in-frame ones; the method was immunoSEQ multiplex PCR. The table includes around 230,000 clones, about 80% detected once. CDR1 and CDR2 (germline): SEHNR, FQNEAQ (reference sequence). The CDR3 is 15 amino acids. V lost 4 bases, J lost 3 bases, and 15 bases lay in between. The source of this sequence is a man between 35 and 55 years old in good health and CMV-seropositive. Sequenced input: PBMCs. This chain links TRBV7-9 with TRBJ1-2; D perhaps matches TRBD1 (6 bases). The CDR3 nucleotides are TGTGCCAGCAGCTCCGGGACATCTCCCTACTATGGCTACACCTTC. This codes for CASSSGTSPYYGYTF.